Below are 2 T cell receptor beta chains sequenced from a single sample in a study of blood T cell repertoires in COVID-19. TCRdb's table, derived via immunoSEQ multiplex PCR, lists solely in-frame clones and lacks some. Among 200,000 to 250,000 clones listed, approximately 82% were seen once. The sample was peripheral blood. Source of these receptors: a woman under 30 with acute or convalescent COVID-19.

The gene calls are TRBV4-3 and TRBJ2-7, with 11 bases fitting TRBD2. The junction had 7 bases not matched to a gene; V was cut back by 2 bases and J by 4 bases. Germline CDR1 LGHNA, CDR2 YSLEER. This CDR3 contains 16 residues. CDR3: CASSQLVTSGKYEQYF. CDR3 sequence (DNA): TGCGCCAGCAGCCAATTGGTGACTAGCGGGAAGTACGAGCAGTACTTC.

The chain couples TRBV7-2 to TRBJ2-6; 11 bases match TRBD1. Losses at the gene ends were 4 bases for V and 3 bases for J; bases not matched to a gene: 2. CDR1 is SGHTA and CDR2 is FQGNSA in the germline V gene. This CDR3 region has 16 residues. In nucleotides, the CDR3 is TGTGCCAGCAGCTGGACAGGGGGCTATGGGGCCAACGTCCTGACTTTC. This sequence encodes CASSWTGGYGANVLTF.